This T cell receptor beta chain was captured by sequencing in a study of beta chain features in type 1 diabetes. Points from the study as a whole: VDJ junctions from type 1 diabetes patients carried fewer insertions and larger deletions. TCRB CDR3s from Type 1 diabetes patients were moderately but significantly shorter in all four CD4+ subsets.

The CDR3 length is 16 residues. Germline V lookup: CDR1 SGDLS, CDR2 YYNGEE. The V and J ends lost 0 bases and 2 bases, in that order; junction bases with no gene match: 3. What was sequenced were expressed TCRB transcripts, since all of the isolated RNA had been reverse transcribed. The data were produced by immunoSEQ multiplex PCR, yet TCRdb's version contains in-frame clones alone and is incomplete. The sample has 200,000 to 250,000 clones; 14% are singletons. As regards this clone: What it binds is unknown.

Specimen: naive CD4+ T cells from blood. This TCR derives from a young man with type 1 diabetes. This sequence joins TRBV9 and TRBJ2-2, with TRBD2 matching 8 bases. The CDR3 nucleotides read TGTGCCAGCAGCGTAGGGGCGGGGGGCAACACCGGGGAGCTGTTTTTT. Protein product: CASSVGAGGNTGELFF.